These 23 T cell receptor beta chains originate from one sample sequenced in a study of cytomegalovirus exposure and HLA in healthy donors. PCR used 60 Vbeta primers and 13 Jbeta primers. Some clones are missing from TCRdb's copy, which holds only in-frame ones; the method was immunoSEQ multiplex PCR. The data show some 150,000 clones, 65% to 85% seen once. Input material: PBMCs. These receptors all stem from a woman under 30 in good health and CMV-seronegative.

The chain employs TRBV27 and TRBJ2-3; perhaps TRBD2 as D (5 bases). Per the germline V gene, CDR1 is MNHEY and CDR2 is SMNVEV (reference sequence). Between the trimmed V and J ends, which lost 3 bases and 1 base, there was a span of 8 bases. CDR3 length equals 14 residues. CDR3 loop: CASSLMEGTDTQYF. The CDR3 nucleotides are TGTGCCAGCAGTTTGATGGAGGGCACAGATACGCAGTATTTT.

The gene calls are TRBV29-1 and TRBJ2-5; 16 positions agree with TRBD2. With V trimmed by 6 bases and J by 5 bases, 6 bases remained unmatched. CDR1 SQVTM and CDR2 ANQGSEA come from the germline V gene. The CDR3 runs to 15 residues. As DNA, the CDR3 is TGCAGCGTGGGACTAGCGGGAGGGCCGGGTGAGACCCAGTACTTC. Translating it yields CSVGLAGGPGETQYF.

V usage is TRBV11-3 and J usage is TRBJ1-1; TRBD1 agrees at 7 bases. This CDR3 has 13 residues. Germline trimming cut 3 bases from V and 9 bases from J; bases unmatched to any gene: 7. Germline assignment: CDR1 SGHNT and CDR2 YENEEA. The CDR3 sequence: CASSFETGSKAFF. The CDR3 nucleotides read TGTGCCAGCAGCTTCGAGACAGGGTCGAAAGCTTTCTTT.

The V and J genes are TRBV2 and TRBJ2-7; TRBD1 aligns across 10 bases. J gave up 3 bases and V 4 bases, and 3 bases lay outside the gene matches. The germline V gene has CDR1 SNHLY and CDR2 FYNNEI. CDR3 length equals 14 residues. As DNA, the CDR3 is TGTGCCAGCAGTGCGACAGGGGGCGGCTACGAGCAGTACTTC. Translating gives CASSATGGGYEQYF.

This clone was observed a few times. The chain links TRBV7-2 to TRBJ2-5, with D maybe TRBD1 (5 bases). This CDR3 has 14 amino acids. V lost 4 bases and J lost 4, with 13 bases in between. Germline loops: CDR1 SGHTA, CDR2 FQGNSA. CDR3 region: CASSSPRGTETQYF. CDR3 coding DNA: TGTGCCAGCAGCTCACCAAGGGGAACAGAGACCCAGTACTTC.

The chain is built from TRBV30 and TRBJ2-1; the match to TRBD2 covers 8 bases. J gave up 3 bases and V 4 bases, and 8 bases lay outside the gene matches. CDR3 length equals 15 residues. The germline V gene has CDR1 GTSNPN and CDR2 SVGIG (reference sequence). The CDR3 region has the DNA TGTGCCTGGACGGCTGGGAGCGGGGGCTACAATGAGCAGTTCTTC. It specifies CAWTAGSGGYNEQFF. Based on the CDR3 plus reference TRBV30 and TRBJ2-1, the full variable domain is SQTIHQWPATLVQPVGSPLSLECTVEGTSNPNLYWYRQAAGRGLQLLFYSVGIGQISSEVPQNLSASRPQDRQFILSSKKLLLSDSGFYLCAWTAGSGGYNEQFFGPGTRLTVL.

On this clone itself: The sample contains more than one DNA sequence encoding this CDR3. This chain uses TRBV29-1 with TRBJ1-1; tentatively, D is TRBD1 (5 bases). Germline V gives CDR1 SQVTM, CDR2 ANQGSEA. V gave up 7 bases and J gave up 3 bases, with 12 bases separating them. The CDR3 covers 12 residues. CDR3 bases: TGCAGCGCCGGGACGGGGGACACTGAAGCTTTCTTT. This codes for CSAGTGDTEAFF.

The genes are TRBV10-3 and TRBJ2-7; TRBD1 matches at 10 bases. V lost 10 bases and J lost 7; bases outside the gene matches: 4. The germline gives CDR1 ENHRY, CDR2 SYGVKD. This CDR3 has 11 amino acids. CDR3 region: CATRTGGEQYF. DNA of the CDR3: TGTGCCACCAGGACAGGGGGGGAGCAGTACTTC.

This chain uses TRBV15 with TRBJ2-7; TRBD2 aligns across 9 bases. The CDR3 has 14 amino acids. Looked up from germline, CDR1 is LNHNV and CDR2 is YYDKDF (reference sequence). The V gene end was trimmed by 4 bases and the J gene end by 4 bases; junction bases not matched to a gene: 5. The CDR3 spells CATSKRGAQYEQYF. The CDR3 bases are TGTGCCACCAGCAAGCGGGGGGCCCAATACGAGCAGTACTTC.

The V call is TRBV11-3, the J call TRBJ2-7; D might be TRBD2 (6 bases). CDR3 length: 16 amino acids. Germline V gene sequence: CDR1 SGHNT, CDR2 YENEEA. V was trimmed by 4 bases and J by 3 bases, leaving 19 bases between them. CDR3 region: CASSSGSGADYYEQYF. The CDR3 DNA follows: TGTGCCAGCAGCTCCGGTAGCGGAGCCGACTACTACGAGCAGTACTTC. The variable domain in full, completed from reference TRBV11-3 and TRBJ2-7, reads EAGVVQSPRYKIIEKKQPVAFWCNPISGHNTLYWYLQNLGQGPELLIRYENEEAVDDSQLPKDRFSAERLKGVDSTLKIQPAELGDSAVYLCASSSGSGADYYEQYFGPGTRLTVT.

This chain joins TRBV28 and TRBJ1-5; D unclear. Trimming took 3 bases from V and 3 from J, leaving 18 bases between them. Germline V CDR1 and CDR2: MDHEN, SYDVKM. This CDR3 spans 17 amino acids. CDR3 region: CASSLVGSLDINQPQHF. CDR3 in DNA: TGTGCCAGCAGTTTGGTCGGGAGCCTAGATATCAATCAGCCCCAGCATTTT. Together with reference TRBV28 and TRBJ1-5, the CDR3 gives the full variable domain: DVKVTQSSRYLVKRTGEKVFLECVQDMDHENMFWYRQDPGLGLRLIYFSYDVKMKEKGDIPEGYSVSREKKERFSLILESASTNQTSMYLCASSLVGSLDINQPQHFGDGTRLSIL.

The gene calls are TRBV7-8 and TRBJ2-1; the match to TRBD2 covers 7 bases. CDR3 length: 17 amino acids. V shed 4 bases and J 0 bases; nucleotides not matched to a gene: 9. Per germline, CDR1 SGHVS and CDR2 FQNEAQ. The CDR3 protein is CASSSSWRGSSYNEQFF. In DNA form, the CDR3 reads TGTGCCAGCAGCTCCAGCTGGCGGGGGAGCTCCTACAATGAGCAGTTCTTC.

This clone was counted once. This rearrangement joins TRBV6-6 to TRBJ1-2; D is undetermined. V shed 0 bases and J shed 6 bases, with 17 bases lying between them. The CDR3 consists of 16 residues. Germline V CDR1 and CDR2: MNHNY, SVGAGI (reference sequence). CDR3 in DNA: TGTGCCAGCAGTTACTCGGGAGGCTACAACTGGGATGGCTACACCTTC. Amino acid sequence: CASSYSGGYNWDGYTF.

This chain uses TRBV27 with TRBJ1-2, with D perhaps TRBD1 (6 bases). This CDR3 contains 13 residues. Germline V lookup: CDR1 MNHEY, CDR2 SMNVEV (reference sequence). V shed 2 bases and J shed 4 bases, with 8 bases lying between them. CDR3 amino acids: CASSLTGLYGYTF. CDR3 in DNA: TGTGCCAGCAGTTTAACAGGGCTCTATGGCTACACCTTC.

This clone was found a few times. The chain combines TRBV9 with TRBJ1-5; D uncertain. CDR1 SGDLS and CDR2 YYNGEE come from the germline V gene. Trimming took 0 bases from V and 0 from J, leaving 13 bases between them. CDR3 size: 17 residues. Here the CDR3 reads CASSVAGGRYSNQPQHF. The CDR3 DNA reads as TGTGCCAGCAGCGTAGCCGGCGGGAGATATAGCAATCAGCCCCAGCATTTT.

With respect to this clone: An end of the junction does not agree with germline; a read error may underlie this. This chain links TRBV28 with TRBJ1-1; TRBD1 agrees at 9 bases. The CDR3 contains 14 residues. Per germline, CDR1 MDHEN and CDR2 SYDVKM. CDR3 nucleotides: TGTGCCAGCAGTCCTCCGGGACAGGGATTCTTCCGAGACTTT. Translating it yields CASSPPGQGFFRDF.

The CDR3 region is CASSQLTGDYGYTF. CDR3 DNA: TGCGCCAGCAGCCAATTGACAGGGGACTATGGCTACACCTTC. The V gene is TRBV4-1, the J gene TRBJ1-2; TRBD1 matches at 8 bases. The CDR3 runs 14 residues. Losses at the gene ends were 2 bases for V and 3 bases for J; bases not matched to a gene: 2. Germline V gene data show CDR1 as MGHRA and CDR2 as YSYEKL.

The chain recombines TRBV27 with TRBJ2-5; perhaps TRBD2 as D (5 bases). The V and J ends lost 3 bases and 4 bases respectively, with 6 bases between them. From germline, CDR1 is MNHEY and CDR2 SMNVEV (reference sequence). The CDR3 is 12 residues long. This chain's CDR3 is CASSLSGETQYF. In DNA, the CDR3 is TGTGCCAGCAGTTTGAGCGGAGAGACCCAGTACTTC.

V and J are TRBV28 and TRBJ2-1; D might be TRBD2 (6 bases). The CDR3 consists of 15 residues. Trimming took 7 bases from V and 1 from J, leaving 14 bases between them. Germline values: CDR1 MDHEN, CDR2 SYDVKM. CDR3 protein: CASKKAGGSYNEQFF. The DNA for the CDR3 is TGTGCCAGCAAAAAAGCGGGTGGTTCCTACAATGAGCAGTTCTTC.

This clone appeared a few times. The chain combines TRBV6-5 with TRBJ1-1; the match to TRBD1 covers 9 bases. CDR1 is MNHEY, CDR2 SVGAGI, per germline. J lost 8 bases, V lost 7 bases, and 8 bases had no gene match. This CDR3 is 13 amino acids long. CDR3 region: CASTTGTGREAFF. CDR3 nucleotides: TGTGCCAGCACCACAGGGACAGGGAGAGAAGCTTTCTTT.

The chain employs TRBV5-1 and TRBJ1-6; weak D call: TRBD1 (6 bases). The germline gives CDR1 SGHRS, CDR2 YFSETQ. V was trimmed by 0 bases and J by 6 bases, leaving 13 bases between them. The CDR3 extends over 16 amino acids. The CDR3 nucleotides are TGCGCCAGCAGCTTGGAGGCCGGGACAATTAATTCACCCCTCCACTTT. This translates into CASSLEAGTINSPLHF.

This clone came up a few times. V is TRBV21-1 and J is TRBJ2-2; the table's D call of TRBD2 was not tested on the DNA. TRBV21-1 is a recognized pseudogene. This CDR3 has 15 residues. CDR3 bases: TGTGCCAGCAGCAAAGAGAGGGTCAACACCGGGGAGCTGTTTTTT. Residues: CASSKERVNTGELFF.

The chain is built from TRBV18 and TRBJ2-1; 15 bases align to TRBD2. Germline V gene lookup returns CDR1 KGHSH and CDR2 LQKENI. V lost 5 bases and J lost 0; bases outside the gene matches: 11. This CDR3 region has 20 residues. The CDR3 DNA reads as TGTGCCAGCTCAATTAACGTAGGGACTAGCGGGAGGAGCTCCTACAATGAGCAGTTCTTC. Translated: CASSINVGTSGRSSYNEQFF.